The 3 T cell receptor beta chains below all came from one sample that was sequenced in a study of control samples from healthy donors and cancer patients. Data came from immunoSEQ multiplex PCR; TCRdb stores just in-frame clones and leaves some out. The sample has under 450,000 clones; over 75% are singletons. The specimen sequenced was PBMCs. Receptors originate from a man in his forties with head and neck cancer.

The chain carries TRBV20-1 and TRBJ1-5; unclear D gene. The V end was cut by 3 bases, the J end by 4 bases, with 16 bases between. The CDR3 covers 15 residues. CDR1 is DFQATT and CDR2 is SNEGSKA in the germline V gene (reference sequence). The CDR3 region has the DNA TGCAGTGCTAGTTACCCAGGAGAGGGAAATCAGCCCCAGCATTTT. Residues: CSASYPGEGNQPQHF.

The V gene is TRBV4-1, the J gene TRBJ1-5, with TRBD1 as a possible D gene (5 bases). V lost 5 bases to trimming and J lost 5 bases, with 22 bases between them. CDR1 is MGHRA, CDR2 YSYEKL, per germline. The length of the CDR3 is 17 residues. CDR3 sequence: CASSDQLPGPSYQPQHF. CDR3 bases: TGCGCCAGCAGCGATCAACTTCCGGGGCCTTCCTATCAGCCCCAGCATTTT.

The genes are TRBV6-1 and TRBJ1-5; D is possibly TRBD1 (6 bases). CDR1 and CDR2 (germline): MNHNS, SASEGT. CDR3 length: 18 residues. The V gene lost 2 bases and the J gene lost 1 base, with 18 bases spanning the gap. CDR3 coding DNA: TGTGCCAGCAGTGAAAGGCTGGGGGGGGCCTGGAGCAATCAGCCCCAGCATTTT. Protein: CASSERLGGAWSNQPQHF.